The 24 T cell receptor beta chains below come from one sample, sequenced in a study of T cell changes during pregnancy in multiple sclerosis. Data came from immunoSEQ multiplex PCR; TCRdb stores just in-frame clones and leaves some out. The table has under 55,000 clones, around 94% seen once; the top ten hold 0.25% to 0.4%. Source: CD4+ T cells from peripheral blood mononuclear cells, taken in the third trimester of pregnancy. Receptors were obtained from a female donor with multiple sclerosis, enrolled in a pregnancy study.

This clone was counted a single time. This chain joins TRBV6-5 and TRBJ1-2; maybe TRBD1 (6 bases). The CDR3 extends over 15 amino acids. V gave up 2 bases and J gave up 2 bases, with 12 bases separating them. Germline V gives CDR1 MNHEY, CDR2 SVGAGI. The CDR3 DNA reads as TGTGCCAGCAGTTACGCAGGGGTTTCGAACTATGGCTACACCTTC. Protein product: CASSYAGVSNYGYTF.

This chain connects TRBV11-3 to TRBJ2-3; D unclear. The V gene lost 5 bases and the J gene lost 2 bases, with 5 bases spanning the gap. The CDR3 covers 12 residues. Germline V gives CDR1 SGHNT, CDR2 YENEEA. In DNA form, the CDR3 reads TGTGCCAGCAGCCTCTCCACAGATACGCAGTATTTT. This sequence encodes CASSLSTDTQYF.

This chain connects TRBV9 to TRBJ2-3, with TRBD2 matching over 8 bases. CDR1 and CDR2 from the germline V gene are SGDLS and YYNGEE. Trimming cost V 4 bases and J 2 bases; bases outside gene matches: 9. CDR3 size: 16 residues. CDR3 DNA sequence: TGTGCCAGCAGCCCTCTACGGGGGGGACACACAGATACGCAGTATTTT. Translation: CASSPLRGGHTDTQYF.

The V gene is TRBV7-2, the J gene TRBJ2-2; 15 nucleotides match TRBD2. CDR1 is SGHTA and CDR2 is FQGNSA in the germline V gene. The CDR3 covers 18 residues. The V segment lost 3 bases and the J segment 0 bases; nucleotides outside the gene matches: 2. The CDR3, as DNA: TGTGCCAGCAGCTTGGGACTAGCGGGGGGCTCGAACACCGGGGAGCTGTTTTTT. The encoded protein is CASSLGLAGGSNTGELFF.

The chain links TRBV6-5 to TRBJ2-7; 9 bases are shared with TRBD1. J lost 5 bases, V lost 6 bases, and 11 bases had no gene match. The CDR3 spans 15 residues. Germline CDR1 MNHEY, CDR2 SVGAGI. Here the CDR3 reads CASRPGTGLSNEQYF. The CDR3 DNA sequence: TGTGCCAGCAGGCCAGGGACAGGGCTTTCCAACGAGCAGTACTTC.

The chain uses TRBV28 and TRBJ2-3, with 8 positions matching TRBD1. Germline V gene data show CDR1 as MDHEN and CDR2 as SYDVKM. V shed 6 bases, J shed 1 base, and the junction held 3 bases outside the gene matches. This CDR3 has 14 amino acids. The CDR3 loop is CASRRTGRTDTQYF. The CDR3 bases are TGTGCCAGCAGACGGACAGGGCGCACAGATACGCAGTATTTT.

This clone was observed once. The gene calls are TRBV5-4 and TRBJ2-5, with 14 nucleotides matching TRBD2. This CDR3 is 16 amino acids long. V shed 4 bases, J shed 2 bases, and the junction held 4 bases outside the gene matches. Germline V gene lookup returns CDR1 SGHNT and CDR2 YYREEE (reference sequence). The CDR3 loop is CASSIGLAGGQETQYF. The CDR3 bases are TGTGCCAGCAGCATAGGACTAGCGGGGGGACAAGAGACCCAGTACTTC.

The chain carries TRBV5-4 and TRBJ2-3; the match to TRBD1 covers 9 bases. Losses at the gene ends were 5 bases for V and 3 bases for J; bases not matched to a gene: 4. CDR1 and CDR2 from the germline V gene are SGHNT and YYREEE (reference sequence). CDR3 size: 14 residues. The CDR3 reads CASRPGTGTDTQYF. For the CDR3, the DNA is TGTGCCAGCAGACCCGGGACAGGGACAGATACGCAGTATTTT. Looking up the rest from reference TRBV5-4 and TRBJ2-3 gives the full variable domain: ETGVTQSPTHLIKTRGQQVTLRCSSQSGHNTVSWYQQALGQGPQFIFQYYREEENGRGNFPPRFSGLQFPNYSSELNVNALELDDSALYLCASRPGTGTDTQYFGPGTRLTVL.

This clone is a singleton in its sample. The rearrangement joins TRBV2 to TRBJ2-5; 7 positions match TRBD1. Germline CDR1 SNHLY, CDR2 FYNNEI. V lost 3 bases to trimming and J lost 4 bases; unmatched junction nucleotides: 5. This CDR3 has 14 amino acids. CDR3 bases: TGTGCCAGCAGTGATTCAGGGGGACGAGAGACCCAGTACTTC. Translating gives CASSDSGGRETQYF.

In this sample, this clone turned up once. This chain connects TRBV10-3 to TRBJ2-3; 10 bases are shared with TRBD2. Germline assignment: CDR1 ENHRY and CDR2 SYGVKD. The CDR3 has 14 amino acids. Trimming cost V 6 bases and J 1 base; bases outside gene matches: 1. CDR3 coding DNA: TGTGCCATCAGGCTAGCGGGGGGCACAGATACGCAGTATTTT. This translates into CAIRLAGGTDTQYF.

The chain has TRBV18 and TRBJ2-2; 13 nucleotides match TRBD2. Trimming removed 1 base from V and 5 bases from J; junction bases left unmatched: 7. This CDR3 is built from 18 residues. The germline gives CDR1 KGHSH, CDR2 LQKENI. The CDR3 region is CASSPQGLAGAGTGELFF. The CDR3, as DNA: TGTGCCAGCTCACCACAAGGACTAGCGGGAGCAGGAACCGGGGAGCTGTTTTTT.

The chain combines TRBV28 with TRBJ1-2; D is perhaps TRBD1 (6 bases). CDR3 length: 14 amino acids. CDR1 and CDR2 from the germline V gene are MDHEN and SYDVKM. The V and J ends lost 9 bases and 2 bases respectively, with 16 bases between them. The chain's CDR3 is CASLKGGLNYGYTF. In nucleotides, the CDR3 is TGTGCCAGTCTTAAAGGGGGTTTGAACTATGGCTACACCTTC.

This clone was seen a few times. Here the CDR3 reads CASSQETVTNYGYTF. The CDR3 nucleotides read TGTGCCAGCAGCCAAGAGACTGTTACTAACTATGGCTACACCTTC. The chain links TRBV5-6 to TRBJ1-2; D gene ambiguous. This CDR3 has 15 residues. Trimming shortened V by 4 bases and J by 0 bases, and 13 bases separated the two germline ends. The V gene's germline CDR1 is SGHDT and CDR2 YYEEEE.

The V call is TRBV21-1, the J call TRBJ1-6; the D segment call TRBD1 is taken from the table without a DNA check. TRBV21-1 is tagged as a pseudogene. The CDR3 is made up of 18 amino acids. In nucleotides, the CDR3 is TGTGCCAGCAGCAAAGTGAAATTGGACAGCTCCTATAATTCACCCCTCCACTTT. Translated: CASSKVKLDSSYNSPLHF.

This clone was picked up a small number of times. V usage is TRBV2 and J usage is TRBJ1-5, with TRBD1 matching 11 bases. Germline assignment: CDR1 SNHLY and CDR2 FYNNEI. The CDR3 has 14 amino acids. V shed 3 bases and J 7 bases; nucleotides not matched to a gene: 2. CDR3 protein: CASSEGQGEQPQHF. In DNA, the CDR3 is TGTGCCAGCAGTGAGGGACAGGGGGAACAGCCCCAGCATTTT.

CDR3 loop: CASSLVGDRGSPLHF. The CDR3 nucleotides read TGTGCCAGTAGTCTCGTTGGGGACAGGGGGTCACCCCTCCACTTT. This sequence joins TRBV19 and TRBJ1-6; 11 nucleotides line up with TRBD1. The ends lost 5 bases at V and 10 bases at J; junction bases unmatched: 7. Per germline, CDR1 LNHDA and CDR2 SQIVND (reference sequence). This CDR3 spans 15 amino acids.

The chain joins TRBV5-8 to TRBJ1-2; 7 nucleotides match TRBD1. CDR1 and CDR2 (germline): SGHTS, YDEGEE. J lost 3 bases, V lost 4 bases, and 12 bases had no gene match. The CDR3 loop spans 16 amino acids. The CDR3 loop is CASSLQTGTEYYGYTF. For the CDR3, the DNA is TGTGCCAGCAGCCTCCAAACCGGGACAGAATACTATGGCTACACCTTC.

The chain uses TRBV23-1 and TRBJ1-5, with D unclear. TRBV23-1 is noted as an ORF with a role that remains uncertain. Trimming shortened V by 4 bases and J by 6 bases, and 16 bases separated the two germline ends. The CDR3 sequence is 15 residues long. Here the CDR3 DNA reads TGCGCCAGCAGTCTGACTTCGGGGTCTTCTCAGCCCCAGCATTTT. Translating it yields CASSLTSGSSQPQHF.

The gene calls are TRBV6-6 and TRBJ1-1, with D perhaps matching TRBD1 (6 bases). Germline V gene sequence: CDR1 MNHNY, CDR2 SVGAGI (reference sequence). V was cut by 7 bases and J by 13 bases, with 22 bases left in between. This CDR3 comprises 13 residues. The CDR3 loop is CASTETGYLGDFF. CDR3 sequence (DNA): TGTGCCAGCACCGAAACAGGGTATCTCGGAGATTTCTTT.

This chain uses TRBV29-1 with TRBJ2-1, with 11 nucleotides matching TRBD2. Germline V CDR1 and CDR2: SQVTM, ANQGSEA. V trimming: 7 bases; J trimming: 0 bases; junction bases outside the gene matches: 5. The CDR3 has 15 amino acids. CDR3 coding DNA: TGCAGCGGCCTAACTAGCGGGAGCTCCTACAATGAGCAGTTCTTC. This translates into CSGLTSGSSYNEQFF.

As to this clone: At one of its ends the junction is not consistent with the germline gene, which may arise from a read error. Other DNA sequences in this specimen translate into the identical CDR3. The chain has TRBV28 and TRBJ1-2; perhaps TRBD1 as D (5 bases). Germline assignment: CDR1 MDHEN and CDR2 SYDVKM. This CDR3 region has 15 residues. CDR3 DNA: TGTGCCAGCACCTTCCCATCAGGGCAGTACTATGGCTATACCTTC. Its translation is CASTFPSGQYYGYTF.

The gene calls are TRBV7-9 and TRBJ2-5; D is perhaps TRBD1 (6 bases). The ends were cut back, 0 bases at V and 7 bases at J, with 9 bases in the middle. The CDR3 has 13 amino acids. The V gene's germline CDR1 is SEHNR and CDR2 FQNEAQ (reference sequence). CDR3: CASSLAQGGTQYF. DNA for the CDR3: TGTGCCAGCAGCTTAGCACAGGGCGGGACCCAGTACTTC.

The V call is TRBV15, the J call TRBJ1-6; 12 positions match TRBD1. The trim removed 4 bases at V and 11 bases at J, leaving 3 bases unmatched. Per the germline V gene, CDR1 is LNHNV and CDR2 is YYDKDF (reference sequence). The CDR3 runs to 14 residues. DNA of the CDR3: TGTGCCACCAGCATGGGACAGGGGGCTGCACCCCTCCACTTT. Protein sequence: CATSMGQGAAPLHF.

This clone was counted a single time. This chain connects TRBV7-9 to TRBJ2-7, with a weak D call TRBD1 (5 bases). With 2 bases removed from V and 5 bases from J, the gap between germline ends came to 10 bases. Per germline, CDR1 SEHNR and CDR2 FQNEAQ (reference sequence). This CDR3 spans 13 amino acids. This CDR3 is CASSLRGPDEQYF. The CDR3 coding sequence is TGTGCCAGCAGCTTAAGGGGCCCAGACGAGCAGTACTTC.